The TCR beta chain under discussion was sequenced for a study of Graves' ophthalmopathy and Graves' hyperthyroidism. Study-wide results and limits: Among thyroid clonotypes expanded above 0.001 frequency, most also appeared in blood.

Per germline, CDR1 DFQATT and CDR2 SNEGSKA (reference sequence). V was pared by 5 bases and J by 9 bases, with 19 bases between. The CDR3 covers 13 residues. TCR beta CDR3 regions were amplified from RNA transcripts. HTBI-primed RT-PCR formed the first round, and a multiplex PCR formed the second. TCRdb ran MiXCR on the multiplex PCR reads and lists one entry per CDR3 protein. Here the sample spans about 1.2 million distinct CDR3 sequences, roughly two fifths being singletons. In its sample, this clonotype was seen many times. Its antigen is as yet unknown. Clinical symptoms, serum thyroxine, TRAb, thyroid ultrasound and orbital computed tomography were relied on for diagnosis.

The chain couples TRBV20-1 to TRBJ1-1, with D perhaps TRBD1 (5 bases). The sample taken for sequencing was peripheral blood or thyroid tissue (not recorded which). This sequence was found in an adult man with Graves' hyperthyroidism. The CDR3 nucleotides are TGCAGTGCTGCACAAGAACCAGGGTGGAAAGCTTTCTTT. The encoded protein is CSAAQEPGWKAFF.